Here is one T cell receptor beta chain with its context. This clone's antigen is unknown. It has no much larger one-base neighbor in the sample; base qualities were not kept. What the time point label conveys for this sample: baseline before first vaccination. The vaccinee samples were drawn from two UK trials, COV001 and COV002, one of which was a single-blind randomized controlled phase 2/3 trial testing AZD1222 (ChAdOx1 nCoV-19) in healthy adults. For TCRbeta chain sequencing, PBMC samples were collected from trial participants at day 0 and at day 28 after the second dose. The CDR3 regions of human TCRbeta chains were analyzed by immunosequencing. Concerning the study's data processing: TCRs in the repertoires were compared against a reference library of SARS-CoV-2-specific TCRs that had been generated with the MIRA antigen-specificity platform. Breadth meant the fraction of unique TCRs that were SARS-CoV-2-associated, whereas depth meant the fraction of total T cells that were SARS-CoV-2-associated. Using the MIRA data, each spike-specific TCR was mapped to the spike region that the TCR reacts to and placed in a CD4 or CD8 class. Log10-transformed breadth and depth values were compared by one-way ANOVA with Sidak's multiple comparisons tests. TCRdb took this table from immuneACCESS and kept in-frame rearrangements with V and J called. Such tables lack part of the clones; where checked against another copy, unresolved V genes explain under half of the gap, and the rest is unexplained. V and J calls and clone size are as listed in that table; D and trimming were resolved from the DNA. The sample includes 100,000 to 150,000 clones, with 87% observed a single time. In total, the top ten clones hold less than 11% of the sample.

Taken from cysteine to phenylalanine, the CDR3 has 14 residues. Only CDR3 DNA is held: 42 bases, read in frame from base 1. The germline V gene gives CDR1 as SGHVS and CDR2 as FQNEAQ. Relative to germline, V is missing 6 bases and J is missing 0 bases, with 3 bases of the junction outside any gene match. This entry comes from a study of T cell responses to AZD1222 COVID-19 vaccine (dated by TCRdb to the early 2020s). About the full investigation: AZD1222 recipients given second doses at about 4 weeks or at about 12 weeks were pooled, since spike-specific TCR depth and breadth were not found to differ between the two schedules. A total of about 250 trial participants underwent TCR sequencing, of whom nearly 210 had received two doses of AZD1222 and about 26 had received two doses of the MenACWY control vaccine. Trial participants were enrolled by age into 18-55, 56-69 and 70-plus year subgroups, with roughly 150, 30 and 60 TCR-sequenced participants respectively.

The investigation overall reported the following: Epitopes outside the regions mutated in the B.1.351 and B.1.1.7 variants were reportedly recognized by nearly half of the unique spike-specific TCRs. In the small 56-69-year group, the increase in depth fell short of significance, most likely because of low power. Conclusions about previously exposed vaccinees are limited, since just a handful of AZD1222 recipients were seropositive for SARS-CoV-2 at baseline. Vaccine-associated CD4 TCRs spanned the whole spike protein, with dominant responses in regions 160-218 and 743-854. Because no day 14 peak-response samples were available, the repertoires could be characterized only after the peak T cell response. Participants were mostly white British and included more females than males, and it was suggested by the authors that clonal diversity may have been underestimated. A significant rise in spike-specific TCR breadth and depth was observed after two AZD1222 doses relative to day 0 and relative to MenACWY recipients.

Recombination connected TRBV7-8 to TRBJ1-1, and 8 junction bases match TRBD1. The input for sequencing was peripheral blood, taken on day 0 of AZD1222 vaccination. The origin of this receptor is an adult in good health. The CDR3 in this case is CASSRDRMNTEAFF. The DNA is TGTGCCAGCAGTCGGGACAGGATGAACACTGAAGCTTTCTTT.